Sequencing of this TCR beta chain was carried out in a study of human T cells and chemical hapten exposure. Study-level information: Researchers reported sensitizing a roughly 2 cm by roughly 2 cm upper inner arm skin site with 2% DPC. Patients, largely female, had alopecia areata, totalis or universalis. Whole-study results and caveats: Expanded TCRs grouped into significantly more large CDR3 similarity clusters than controls produced. Unchanged with DPC sensitization were TCRs above 1 in 1000 frequency.

Each CDR3 protein gets one entry after TCRdb re-called the RACE reads with MiXCR. The sample lists more than 80,000 distinct CDR3 sequences, around 7.8% seen once, with roughly 1.6% in the top ten. Looked up from germline, CDR1 is SSHAT and CDR2 is FNYEAQ (reference sequence). Trimming pared 6 bases from V and 0 bases from J, leaving 7 bases between. The CDR3 extends over 13 amino acids. Time point of the sample: patch test 1, 2 weeks after DPC sensitization. Regarding treatment: therapeutic diphenylcyclopropenone sensitization with weekly scalp DPC. This clonotype turned up a few times. Antigen specificity is unknown.

J is TRBJ2-3 and V is TRBV7-7; D not certain. The specimen comprised whole blood, sampled in connection with sensitization to the hapten diphenylcyclopropenone (DPC). This sequence originates from a woman under 40 with alopecia areata. Some clones in this sample may be carry-over from other donors' samples. CDR3 region: CASSTDSTDTQYF. CDR3 nucleotide sequence: TGTGCCAGCAGTACCGACAGCACAGATACGCAGTATTTT.